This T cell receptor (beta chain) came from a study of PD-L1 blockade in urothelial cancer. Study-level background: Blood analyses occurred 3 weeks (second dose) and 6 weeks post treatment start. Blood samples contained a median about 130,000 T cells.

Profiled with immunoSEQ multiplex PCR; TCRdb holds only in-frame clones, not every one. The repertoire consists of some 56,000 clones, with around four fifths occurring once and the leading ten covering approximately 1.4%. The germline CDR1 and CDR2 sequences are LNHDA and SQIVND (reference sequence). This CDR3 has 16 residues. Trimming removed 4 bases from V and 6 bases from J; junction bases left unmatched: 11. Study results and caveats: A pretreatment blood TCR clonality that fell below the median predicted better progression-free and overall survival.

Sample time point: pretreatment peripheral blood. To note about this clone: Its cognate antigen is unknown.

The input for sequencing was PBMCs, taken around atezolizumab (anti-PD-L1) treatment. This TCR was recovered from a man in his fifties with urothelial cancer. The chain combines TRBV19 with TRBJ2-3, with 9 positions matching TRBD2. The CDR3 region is CASSKGLAGWIDTQYF. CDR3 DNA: TGTGCCAGTAGTAAGGGGCTAGCGGGGTGGATTGATACGCAGTATTTT.